This TCR beta chain derives from a study of type 1 and type 2 diabetes patients. Study conclusions and caveats: Type 2 diabetes and control V and J usage correlated highly, approximately 0.97.

Concerning this clonotype itself: Its antigen is still unknown.

From germline, CDR1 is KGHSH and CDR2 LQKENI. The V gene lost 11 bases and the J gene lost 4 bases, with 14 bases spanning the gap. CDR3 length: 12 amino acids. PCR was run on genomic DNA. A primer set of 30 forward and 13 reverse primers amplified the CDR3. MiXCR was run by TCRdb on the multiplex PCR reads, yielding one entry per CDR3 protein. The sample gives 250,000 or so distinct CDR3 sequences, more than 40% of which show up once; roughly 13% is in the top ten. The rearrangement links TRBV18 to TRBJ1-2; D is undetermined. The sample comprised peripheral blood mononuclear cells (PBMCs). This TCR was recovered from a man between 18 and 35 years old with type 2 diabetes. The CDR3 region is CACRRGSYGYTF. Here the CDR3 DNA reads TGTGCCTGTCGACGGGGAAGCTATGGCTACACCTTC.